Listed below are T cell receptor beta chains from one sample, sequenced in a study of cytomegalovirus exposure and HLA in healthy donors. The assay was immunoSEQ multiplex PCR, and TCRdb's table has in-frame clones only and misses some. The data contain 130,000 to 150,000 clones, 80% of them seen just once; the ten biggest clones take up just over 5%. Sequences were obtained from PBMCs. The receptors here all came from a male donor in good health and CMV-seronegative. Both conserved end residues are part of each CDR3. The D gene is left open where the match is weak. The size entry is marked missing in some rows and otherwise reads once, few, many or a size class.

15,TRBV9,TRBD1,few,TRBJ2-1,CASSVVQGVGDEQFF,TGTGCCAGCAGCGTAGTTCAGGGGGTCGGCGATGAGCAGTTCTTC
13,TRBV30,.,.,TRBJ1-1,CAWNQNVNTEAFF,TGTGCCTGGAATCAGAACGTGAACACTGAAGCTTTCTTT
15,TRBV7-2,.,.,TRBJ2-3,CASSPRTAAPDTQYF,TGTGCCAGCAGCCCCCGGACTGCCGCCCCAGATACGCAGTATTTT
12,TRBV29-1,.,.,TRBJ2-7,CSVGGGFYEQYF,TGCAGCGTTGGGGGGGGCTTCTACGAGCAGTACTTC
16,TRBV19,.,.,TRBJ1-1,CASSIRLQRGNTEAFF,TGTGCCAGTAGTATACGCCTCCAACGAGGGAACACTGAAGCTTTCTTT
18,TRBV1,.,.,TRBJ2-4,CTSSPPRSTRIAKNIQYF,TGCACCAGCAGCCCCCCTAGATCTACGCGGATAGCCAAAAACATTCAGTACTTC
16,TRBV18,TRBD1,.,TRBJ1-4,CASSPNRGGKDEKLFF,TGTGCCAGCTCACCAAACAGGGGTGGGAAAGACGAAAAACTGTTTTTT
12,TRBV29-1,.,.,TRBJ1-3,CSVHGVTDTIYF,TGCAGCGTTCACGGGGTAACGGACACCATATATTTT
14,TRBV7-2,TRBD1,.,TRBJ1-2,CASRKDRAQYGYTF,TGTGCCAGCAGAAAGGACAGGGCGCAGTATGGCTACACCTTC
12,TRBV11-2,.,.,TRBJ2-5,CASRGAKETQYF,TGTGCCAGCAGGGGGGCAAAAGAGACCCAGTACTTC
14,TRBV6-5,.,.,TRBJ1-2,CASSSSFVEGGYTF,TGTGCCAGCAGTTCCTCCTTCGTCGAGGGAGGCTACACCTTC
13,TRBV7-9,.,.,TRBJ2-3,CASRGSLTDTQYF,TGTGCCAGCCGCGGTTCTCTCACAGATACGCAGTATTTT
14,TRBV28,TRBD1,.,TRBJ1-1,CASGVQGARTEAFF,TGTGCCAGCGGGGTTCAGGGGGCGCGGACTGAAGCTTTCTTT
15,TRBV6-5,.,.,TRBJ1-3,CASSYGQVAGNTIYF,TGTGCCAGCAGTTACGGGCAGGTAGCTGGAAACACCATATATTTT
13,TRBV7-2,.,.,TRBJ1-1,CASSLSVNTEAFF,TGTGCCAGCAGCTTATCTGTAAACACTGAAGCTTTCTTT
13,TRBV29-1,.,.,TRBJ2-2,CSVNNRATGELFF,TGCAGCGTTAACAACAGGGCCACCGGGGAGCTGTTTTTT
14,TRBV7-3,.,.,TRBJ1-6,CASSTTGTNSPLHF,TGTGCCAGCAGCACTACAGGGACGAATTCACCCCTCCACTTT
14,TRBV27,.,.,TRBJ2-5,CASNSGHLQETQYF,TGTGCCAGCAATTCGGGACACCTCCAAGAGACCCAGTACTTC
14,TRBV19,.,.,TRBJ1-6,CASSVTGFDSPLHF,TGTGCCAGTAGTGTAACAGGGTTTGATTCACCCCTCCACTTT
16,TRBV10-3,TRBD2,.,TRBJ2-3,CAISEIGGGATDTQYF,TGTGCCATCAGTGAGATCGGCGGGGGGGCCACAGATACGCAGTATTTT
14,TRBV11-1,TRBD1,.,TRBJ1-2,CASSAGLTGVGYTF,TGTGCCAGCAGCGCCGGCCTGACAGGGGTAGGCTACACCTTC
16,TRBV18,TRBD2,.,TRBJ2-7,CASSRLTLAGSYEQYF,TGTGCCAGCTCACGGTTGACCCTAGCGGGTTCCTACGAGCAGTACTTC
13,TRBV7-8,.,.,TRBJ1-2,CASSAGLNYGYTF,TGTGCCAGCAGCGCGGGACTTAACTATGGCTACACCTTC
14,TRBV27,TRBD1,.,TRBJ1-2,CASSLEGQGDGYTF,TGTGCCAGCAGTTTAGAGGGACAGGGAGATGGCTACACCTTC
14,TRBV7-6,TRBD1,.,TRBJ1-2,CASSPLGTAYGYTF,TGTGCCAGCAGCCCACTCGGGACAGCCTATGGCTACACCTTC
13,TRBV10-1,.,.,TRBJ1-5,CASSRRGDQPQHF,TGCGCCAGCAGTCGCAGGGGCGATCAGCCCCAGCATTTT
14,TRBV19,.,.,TRBJ1-5,CASSNSRPNQPQHF,TGTGCCAGTAGCAACTCCAGGCCCAATCAGCCCCAGCATTTT
15,TRBV11-2,.,.,TRBJ2-3,CASTLGHSSTDTQYF,TGTGCCAGCACCCTGGGCCACTCTAGCACAGATACGCAGTATTTT
12,TRBV29-1,.,.,TRBJ2-7,CSVGDGGPEQYF,TGCAGCGTTGGAGACGGTGGTCCCGAGCAGTACTTC
16,TRBV4-1,.,.,TRBJ1-3,CASSYPGSSSGNTIYF,TGCGCCAGCAGCTACCCCGGGTCGAGCTCTGGAAACACCATATATTTT
14,TRBV5-1,TRBD1,.,TRBJ2-3,CASGRDRGTDTQYF,TGCGCCAGCGGCCGGGACAGGGGGACAGATACGCAGTATTTT
14,TRBV6-1,TRBD2,.,TRBJ2-5,CASTSTSGGILRYF,TGTGCCAGCACATCAACTAGCGGGGGGATTCTTAGGTACTTC
14,TRBV19,.,few,TRBJ1-5,CASDSSGAYQPQHF,TGTGCCAGTGACTCTTCAGGGGCCTATCAGCCCCAGCATTTT
14,TRBV29-1,TRBD1,.,TRBJ2-7,CSARDRVSRYEQYF,TGCAGCGCAAGGGACAGGGTAAGCAGGTACGAGCAGTACTTC
12,TRBV2,.,.,TRBJ2-5,CASSLAPETQYF,TGTGCCAGCAGCCTGGCCCCCGAGACCCAGTACTTC
13,TRBV7-8,.,.,TRBJ1-1,CASSFRGRTEASF,TGTGCCAGCAGCTTCCGAGGTAGGACTGAAGCTTCCTTT
14,TRBV27,TRBD2,.,TRBJ2-6,CASRRGNGANVLTF,TGTGCCAGCAGGCGGGGGAATGGGGCCAACGTCCTGACTTTC
16,TRBV28,TRBD2,.,TRBJ2-2,CASSPPSGGASGELFF,TGTGCCAGCAGTCCACCTAGCGGGGGGGCTTCCGGGGAGCTGTTTTTT
16,TRBV7-3,.,.,TRBJ2-6,CASSQPRVSGANVLTF,TGTGCCAGCAGCCAACCCCGAGTATCTGGGGCCAACGTCCTGACTTTC
15,TRBV5-4,TRBD2,once,TRBJ2-5,CASRLASGGQETQYF,TGTGCCAGCAGGTTAGCTAGCGGGGGACAAGAGACCCAGTACTTC
16,TRBV10-1,TRBD1,.,TRBJ1-2,CASSEFPWTGHYGYTF,TGCGCCAGCAGTGAGTTTCCCTGGACAGGGCATTATGGCTACACCTTC
12,TRBV2,.,.,TRBJ2-2,CASSVGAGELFF,TGTGCCAGCAGTGTCGGGGCCGGGGAGCTGTTTTTT
16,TRBV19,TRBD1,few,TRBJ1-2,CASYPTWDRVSYGYTF,TGTGCCAGTTACCCGACCTGGGACAGGGTAAGCTATGGCTACACCTTC
13,TRBV7-9,TRBD1,.,TRBJ1-2,CASSPRDRVGYTF,TGTGCCAGCAGCCCTCGGGACAGGGTTGGCTACACCTTC
16,TRBV7-6,TRBD2,once,TRBJ2-3,CASSLVAGGLTDTQYF,TGTGCCAGCAGCTTAGTGGCGGGGGGTCTCACAGATACGCAGTATTTT
12,TRBV6-1,TRBD1,few,TRBJ1-1,CASSGQATEAFF,TGTGCTAGCAGTGGACAGGCAACTGAAGCTTTCTTT
16,TRBV4-3,TRBD1,many,TRBJ1-5,CASSPDYTGANQPQHF,TGCGCCAGCAGCCCCGATTATACAGGGGCAAATCAGCCCCAGCATTTT
12,TRBV11-2,.,few,TRBJ1-2,CASSLEGVGYTF,TGTGCCAGCAGCTTAGAAGGGGTTGGCTACACCTTC
13,TRBV27,.,once,TRBJ2-2,CASSLRGHWELFF,TGTGCCAGCAGTTTAAGGGGACATTGGGAGCTGTTTTTT